This T cell receptor (beta chain) stems from a study of identical twins. This clonotype showed up just a few times. From the 5' RACE reads, TCRdb called clonotypes with MiXCR, one entry per CDR3 protein. The sample holds a few hundred thousand distinct CDR3 sequences; approximately 8.6% are singletons and the top ten take less than 4%. These data also formed part of another study, on yellow fever vaccine responses in identical twins.

Source material: CD8+ T cells sorted from blood. The TCR originated in a woman younger than 35 in good health.

Here the CDR3 DNA reads TGTGCCAGCAAATCTTTCTCGTGGGAGACCCAGTACTTC. It translates to CASKSFSWETQYF. The rearrangement uses TRBV27 and TRBJ2-5; D call uncertain. Trimming stripped 7 bases from V and 5 bases from J, with 14 bases between. The CDR3 has 13 residues. The germline gives CDR1 MNHEY, CDR2 SMNVEV (reference sequence).